The present T cell receptor beta chain was sequenced within a study of blood T cell repertoires in COVID-19. CDR3 length: 16 residues. Here immunoSEQ multiplex PCR was the method, and the copy in TCRdb shows in-frame clones only, minus some. Of over 90,000 clones listed, 88% are singletons. V gene TRBV21-1 combines with J gene TRBJ1-2; TRBD1, the D gene given by the table, was not confirmed from the DNA. TRBV21-1 is designated a pseudogene. This TCR was recovered from a human donor in a cohort sampled during active COVID-19. The sample was peripheral blood. CDR3 sequence (DNA): TGTGCCAGCAGGAAAGTTTTAGGACAGGAGTCCTATGGCTACACCTTC. Translating gives CASRKVLGQESYGYTF.